This is a list of T cell receptor beta chains from one sample in a study of blood T cell repertoires in COVID-19. The assay was immunoSEQ multiplex PCR, and TCRdb's table has in-frame clones only and misses some. The sample records 150,000 to 170,000 clones, roughly 84% being singletons. Sequenced input: peripheral blood. The receptors here all came from an older woman with COVID-19, enrolled during active disease. The conserved cysteine and the conserved F or W are not part of the CDR3 here. Some rows mark clone size as missing; the rest say once, few, many or name a class of expanded clone.

clone_size: NA; v_call: TRBV6-5; j_call: TRBJ1-1; cdr3_aa: ASEEDANTEAF
clone_size: NA; v_call: TRBV6-6; j_call: TRBJ2-5; cdr3_aa: ASGGGAGETQY
clone_size: NA; v_call: TRBV6-5; j_call: TRBJ2-2; cdr3_aa: ASSLAGGYTGELF
clone_size: NA; v_call: TRBV6-5; j_call: TRBJ2-7; cdr3_aa: ASTGVYEQY
clone_size: once; v_call: TRBV5-1; j_call: TRBJ2-2; cdr3_aa: ASSSPPGLAANTGELF
clone_size: NA; v_call: TRBV5-5; j_call: TRBJ1-1; cdr3_aa: ASSLADQGTGGTEAF
clone_size: NA; v_call: TRBV4-2; j_call: TRBJ1-1; cdr3_aa: ASSSYRGRLDTEAF
clone_size: NA; v_call: TRBV29-1; j_call: TRBJ2-5; cdr3_aa: SVGQETQY
clone_size: once; v_call: TRBV28; j_call: TRBJ1-5; cdr3_aa: ASSLFTGVSSNQPQH
clone_size: NA; v_call: TRBV19; j_call: TRBJ2-3; cdr3_aa: ATLEGGTDTQY
clone_size: NA; v_call: TRBV7-9; j_call: TRBJ2-5; cdr3_aa: ASSSPTSGYQETQY
clone_size: NA; v_call: TRBV5-1; j_call: TRBJ2-2; cdr3_aa: ASSPRTGRGTGELF
clone_size: NA; v_call: TRBV2; j_call: TRBJ1-1; cdr3_aa: ASNLLGNTEAF
clone_size: NA; v_call: TRBV2; j_call: TRBJ1-5; cdr3_aa: ASAPRGANQPQH
clone_size: NA; v_call: TRBV9; j_call: TRBJ2-3; cdr3_aa: ASSVLGQSTDTQY
clone_size: NA; v_call: TRBV25-1; j_call: TRBJ2-3; cdr3_aa: ASSPQGRSGATDTQY
clone_size: NA; v_call: TRBV5-1; j_call: TRBJ2-7; cdr3_aa: ASSHGQGDRPVQQY
clone_size: once; v_call: TRBV3-1/TRBV3-2; j_call: TRBJ2-7; cdr3_aa: ASSPGRGPEQY
clone_size: NA; v_call: TRBV12-3/TRBV12-4; j_call: TRBJ1-2; cdr3_aa: ASSLQTDGYT
clone_size: NA; v_call: TRBV6-2/TRBV6-3; j_call: TRBJ1-1; cdr3_aa: ASSSGGAGSTEAF
clone_size: NA; v_call: TRBV9; j_call: TRBJ2-1; cdr3_aa: ASTRTGSGEQF
clone_size: NA; v_call: TRBV10-1; j_call: TRBJ2-3; cdr3_aa: ASSRRSGIGTDTQY
clone_size: NA; v_call: TRBV4-1; j_call: TRBJ1-2; cdr3_aa: ASSQASLQGNYGYT
clone_size: NA; v_call: TRBV7-6; j_call: TRBJ1-1; cdr3_aa: ASSLGGTATQNTEAF
clone_size: NA; v_call: TRBV6-6; j_call: TRBJ1-1; cdr3_aa: ASSDLGHPDTEAF
clone_size: NA; v_call: TRBV4-1; j_call: TRBJ1-6; cdr3_aa: ASSQSTGGPLH
clone_size: NA; v_call: TRBV5-6; j_call: TRBJ2-2; cdr3_aa: ASNRDTGELF
clone_size: NA; v_call: TRBV25-1; j_call: TRBJ1-5; cdr3_aa: ASSAPHMYQPQH
clone_size: NA; v_call: TRBV9; j_call: TRBJ2-3; cdr3_aa: ASSEAPTTTDTQY
clone_size: NA; v_call: TRBV5-1; j_call: TRBJ2-1; cdr3_aa: ASSNEVSQGLNEQF
clone_size: NA; v_call: TRBV29-1; j_call: TRBJ2-4; cdr3_aa: SVEGGQGRDIQY
clone_size: few; v_call: TRBV10-3; j_call: TRBJ1-6; cdr3_aa: AIRGTGDNSPLH
clone_size: NA; v_call: TRBV19; j_call: TRBJ1-5; cdr3_aa: ASRGQGVGNQPQH
clone_size: few; v_call: TRBV6-1; j_call: TRBJ1-5; cdr3_aa: ASSDSNSNQPQH
clone_size: few; v_call: TRBV5-1; j_call: TRBJ1-2; cdr3_aa: ASSSSHGGLDGYT
clone_size: NA; v_call: TRBV7-9; j_call: TRBJ2-1; cdr3_aa: ASSKEGGLAGALYNEQF
clone_size: NA; v_call: TRBV28; j_call: TRBJ1-2; cdr3_aa: ASSSGTGLSNYGYT
clone_size: NA; v_call: TRBV6-2/TRBV6-3; j_call: TRBJ1-4; cdr3_aa: ASSYEVGGGTGKLF
clone_size: few; v_call: TRBV6-5; j_call: TRBJ1-2; cdr3_aa: ASRVQDYGYT
clone_size: NA; v_call: TRBV5-6; j_call: TRBJ1-1; cdr3_aa: ASSGLTGPEAF
clone_size: NA; v_call: TRBV5-8; j_call: TRBJ1-2; cdr3_aa: ASSLAVTFFYGYT
clone_size: NA; v_call: TRBV7-9; j_call: TRBJ1-1; cdr3_aa: ASGRQRGRYTEAF